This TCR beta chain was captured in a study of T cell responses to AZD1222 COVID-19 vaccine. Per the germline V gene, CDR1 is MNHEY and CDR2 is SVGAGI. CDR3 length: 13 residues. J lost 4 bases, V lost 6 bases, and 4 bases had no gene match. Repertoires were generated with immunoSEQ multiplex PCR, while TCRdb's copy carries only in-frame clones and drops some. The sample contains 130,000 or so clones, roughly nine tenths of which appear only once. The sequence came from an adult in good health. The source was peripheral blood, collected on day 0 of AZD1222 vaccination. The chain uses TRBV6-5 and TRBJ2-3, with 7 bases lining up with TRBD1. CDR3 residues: CASRTGPSDTQYF. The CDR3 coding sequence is TGTGCCAGCAGGACAGGGCCCTCAGATACGCAGTATTTT.